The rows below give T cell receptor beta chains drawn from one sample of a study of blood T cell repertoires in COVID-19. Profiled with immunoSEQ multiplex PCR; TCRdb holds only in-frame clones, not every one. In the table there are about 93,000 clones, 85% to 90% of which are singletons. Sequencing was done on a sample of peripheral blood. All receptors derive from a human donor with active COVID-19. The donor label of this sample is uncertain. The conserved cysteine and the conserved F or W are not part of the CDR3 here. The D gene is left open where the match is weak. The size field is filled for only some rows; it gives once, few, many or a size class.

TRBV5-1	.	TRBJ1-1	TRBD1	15	ASSLAGQGKFEAEAF
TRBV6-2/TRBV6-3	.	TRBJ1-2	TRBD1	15	ASSAYGQGRFNYGYT
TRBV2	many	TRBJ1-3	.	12	ASSDKPVGGRDY
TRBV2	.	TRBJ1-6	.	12	ASRGVSYNSPLH
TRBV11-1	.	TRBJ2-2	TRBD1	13	ASSPGTALVGELF
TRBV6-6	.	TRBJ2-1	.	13	ASNLGGEPYNEQF
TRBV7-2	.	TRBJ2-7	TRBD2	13	ASSSSGGESYEQY
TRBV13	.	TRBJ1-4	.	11	ASRSNVDEKLF
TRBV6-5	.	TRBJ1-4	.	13	ASSLTVATNEKLF
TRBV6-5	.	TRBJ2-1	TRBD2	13	ASRILGGNYNEQF
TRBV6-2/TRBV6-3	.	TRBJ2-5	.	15	ASSYRGPREKGETQY
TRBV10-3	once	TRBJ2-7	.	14	AINGGGAGASYEQY
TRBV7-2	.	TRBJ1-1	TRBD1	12	ASSPQQGATEAF
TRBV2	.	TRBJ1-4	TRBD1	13	ASQRDRGSREKLF
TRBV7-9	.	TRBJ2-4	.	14	ASSSGRRGGENIQY
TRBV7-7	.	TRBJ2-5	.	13	ASSLGLGGAETQY
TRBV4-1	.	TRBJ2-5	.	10	ASSQVEEAQY
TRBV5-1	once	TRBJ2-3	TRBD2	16	ASSWSLNQRGHTDTQY
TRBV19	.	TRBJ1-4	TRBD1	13	ASSTGTATNEKLF
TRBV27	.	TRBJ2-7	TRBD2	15	ASSLSRTSGRTYEQY
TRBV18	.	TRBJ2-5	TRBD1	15	ASSPYGTGGLQETQY
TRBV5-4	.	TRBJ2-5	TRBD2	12	ASSFAGGDVTQY
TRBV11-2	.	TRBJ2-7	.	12	ASSFGSGEYEQY
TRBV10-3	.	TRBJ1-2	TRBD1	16	AISEQGVGPWKNYGYT
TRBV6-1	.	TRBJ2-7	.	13	ASSDWAGSSYEQY
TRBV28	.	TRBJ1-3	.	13	AGSPRGLSGNTIY